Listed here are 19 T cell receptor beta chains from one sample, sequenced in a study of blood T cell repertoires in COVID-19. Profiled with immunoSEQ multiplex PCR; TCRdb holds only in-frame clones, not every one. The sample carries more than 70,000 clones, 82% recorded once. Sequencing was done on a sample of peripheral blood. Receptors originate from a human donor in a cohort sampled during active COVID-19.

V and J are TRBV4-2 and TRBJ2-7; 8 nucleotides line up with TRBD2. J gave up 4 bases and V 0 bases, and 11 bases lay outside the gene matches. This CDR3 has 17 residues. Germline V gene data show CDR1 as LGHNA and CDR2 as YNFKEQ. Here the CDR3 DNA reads TGTGCCAGCAGCCAAGAAGGGCGCGGGGGGAATCGATACGAGCAGTACTTC. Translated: CASSQEGRGGNRYEQYF.

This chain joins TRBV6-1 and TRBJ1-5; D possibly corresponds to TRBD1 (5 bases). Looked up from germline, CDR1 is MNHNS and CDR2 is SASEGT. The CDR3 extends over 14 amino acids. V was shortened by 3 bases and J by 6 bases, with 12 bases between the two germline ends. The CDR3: CASSDQGGVQPQHF. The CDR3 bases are TGTGCCAGCAGTGACCAGGGCGGTGTTCAGCCCCAGCATTTT.

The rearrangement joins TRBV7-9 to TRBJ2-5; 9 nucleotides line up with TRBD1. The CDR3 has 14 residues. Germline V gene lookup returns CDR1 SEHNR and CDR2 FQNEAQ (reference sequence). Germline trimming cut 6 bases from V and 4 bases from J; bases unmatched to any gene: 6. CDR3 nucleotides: TGTGCCAGCAGACTCACAGGGGGCACAGAGACCCAGTACTTC. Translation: CASRLTGGTETQYF.

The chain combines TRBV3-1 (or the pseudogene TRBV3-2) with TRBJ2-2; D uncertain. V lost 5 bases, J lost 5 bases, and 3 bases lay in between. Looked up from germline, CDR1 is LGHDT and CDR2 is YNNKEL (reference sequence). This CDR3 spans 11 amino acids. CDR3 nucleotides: TGTGCCAGCAGCTCGACCGGGGAGCTGTTTTTT. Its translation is CASSSTGELFF.

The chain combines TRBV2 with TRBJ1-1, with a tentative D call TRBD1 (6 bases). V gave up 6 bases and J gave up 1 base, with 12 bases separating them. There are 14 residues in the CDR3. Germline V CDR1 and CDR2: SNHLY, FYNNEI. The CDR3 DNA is TGTGCCAGCAGCGCTGGACAGAGGAACACTGAAGCTTTCTTT. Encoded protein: CASSAGQRNTEAFF.

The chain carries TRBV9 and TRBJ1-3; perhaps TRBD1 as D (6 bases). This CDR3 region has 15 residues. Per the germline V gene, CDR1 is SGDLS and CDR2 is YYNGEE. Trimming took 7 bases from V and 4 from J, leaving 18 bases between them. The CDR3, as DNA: TGTGCCAGCTCCCTTCGGGGGGCCTTAGGAAACACCATATATTTT. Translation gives CASSLRGALGNTIYF.

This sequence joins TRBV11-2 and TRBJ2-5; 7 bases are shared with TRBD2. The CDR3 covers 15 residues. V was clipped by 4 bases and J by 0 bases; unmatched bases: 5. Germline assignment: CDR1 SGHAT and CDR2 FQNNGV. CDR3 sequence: CASSWGGGDQETQYF. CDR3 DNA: TGTGCCAGCAGCTGGGGGGGTGGGGACCAAGAGACCCAGTACTTC.

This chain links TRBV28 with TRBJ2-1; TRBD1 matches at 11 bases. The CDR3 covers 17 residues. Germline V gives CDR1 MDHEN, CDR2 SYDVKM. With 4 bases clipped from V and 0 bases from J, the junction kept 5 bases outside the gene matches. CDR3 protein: CASSSGTGGFSYNEQFF. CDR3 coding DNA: TGTGCCAGCAGTTCGGGGACAGGGGGATTCTCCTACAATGAGCAGTTCTTC.

Here the CDR3 DNA reads TGCGCCAGCAGCCAAAGGGGCTCGGCCCCAGGTGAGCAGTTCTTC. This translates into CASSQRGSAPGEQFF. The chain recombines TRBV4-1 with TRBJ2-1, with a possible D match to TRBD1 (5 bases). CDR1 MGHRA and CDR2 YSYEKL come from the germline V gene. Trimming shortened V by 2 bases and J by 9 bases, and 17 bases separated the two germline ends. The CDR3 has 15 residues.

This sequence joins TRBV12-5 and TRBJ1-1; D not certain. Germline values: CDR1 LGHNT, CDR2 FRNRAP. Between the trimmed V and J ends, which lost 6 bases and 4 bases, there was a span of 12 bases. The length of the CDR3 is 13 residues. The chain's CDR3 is CASGRRGGTEAFF. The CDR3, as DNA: TGTGCTAGTGGCCGAAGAGGAGGCACTGAAGCTTTCTTT.

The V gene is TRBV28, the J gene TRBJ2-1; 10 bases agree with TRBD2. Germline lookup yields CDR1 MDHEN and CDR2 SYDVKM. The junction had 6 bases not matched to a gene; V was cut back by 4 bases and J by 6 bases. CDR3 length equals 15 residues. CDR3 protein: CASSSWSGGANEQFF. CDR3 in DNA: TGTGCCAGCAGTTCCTGGAGCGGGGGGGCCAATGAGCAGTTCTTC.

The CDR3 loop is CSASSRVRTDTQYF. The CDR3, as DNA: TGCAGTGCTAGTTCGCGGGTTCGCACAGATACGCAGTATTTT. This chain joins TRBV20-1 and TRBJ2-3; possible D gene TRBD2, 5 bases. This CDR3 contains 14 residues. The germline V gene encodes CDR1 DFQATT and CDR2 SNEGSKA (reference sequence). Trimming cost V 3 bases and J 1 base, with 11 bases left between them.

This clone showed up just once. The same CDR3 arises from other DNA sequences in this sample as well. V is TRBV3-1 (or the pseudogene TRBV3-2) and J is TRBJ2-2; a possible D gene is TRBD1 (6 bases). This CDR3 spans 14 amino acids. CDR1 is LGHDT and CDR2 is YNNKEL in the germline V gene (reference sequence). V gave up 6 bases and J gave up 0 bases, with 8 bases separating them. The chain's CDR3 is CASSQGPNTGELFF. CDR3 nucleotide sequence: TGTGCCAGCAGTCAGGGGCCGAACACCGGGGAGCTGTTTTTT.

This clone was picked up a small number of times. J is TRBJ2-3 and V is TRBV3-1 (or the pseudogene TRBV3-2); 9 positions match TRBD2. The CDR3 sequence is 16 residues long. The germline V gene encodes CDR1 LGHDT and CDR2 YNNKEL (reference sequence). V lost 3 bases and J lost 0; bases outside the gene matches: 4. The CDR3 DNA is TGTGCCAGCAGCCAGAATCTAGCGGGGAGCACAGATACGCAGTATTTT. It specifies CASSQNLAGSTDTQYF.

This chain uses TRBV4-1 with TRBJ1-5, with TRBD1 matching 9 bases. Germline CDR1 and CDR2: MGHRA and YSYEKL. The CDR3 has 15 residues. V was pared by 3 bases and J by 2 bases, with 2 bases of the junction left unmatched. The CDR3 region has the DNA TGCGCCAGCAGCCACGGGGACAGGGGCAATCAGCCCCAGCATTTT. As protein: CASSHGDRGNQPQHF.

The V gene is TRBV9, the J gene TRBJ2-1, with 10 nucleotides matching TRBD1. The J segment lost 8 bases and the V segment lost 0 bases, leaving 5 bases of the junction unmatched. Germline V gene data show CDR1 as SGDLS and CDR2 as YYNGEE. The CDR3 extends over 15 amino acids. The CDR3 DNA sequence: TGTGCCAGCAGCGTAGGACAGGGGGCCAACCATGAGCAGTTCTTC. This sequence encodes CASSVGQGANHEQFF. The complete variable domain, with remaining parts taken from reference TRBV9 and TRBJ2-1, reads DSGVTQTPKHLITATGQRVTLRCSPRSGDLSVYWYQQSLDQGLQFLIQYYNGEERAKGNILERFSAQQFPDLHSELNLSSLELGDSALYFCASSVGQGANHEQFFGPGTRLTVL.

As DNA, the CDR3 is TGTGCCAGCAGCTCCGGGACAGGGGATCTCGAGTCCCTTTACACCGGGGAGCTGTTTTTT. Translation: CASSSGTGDLESLYTGELFF. The J gene is TRBJ2-2, the V gene TRBV13, with 10 bases aligning to TRBD1. With V trimmed by 4 bases and J by 3 bases, 17 bases remained unmatched. CDR3 size: 20 residues. Germline assignment: CDR1 PRHDT and CDR2 FYEKMQ (reference sequence).

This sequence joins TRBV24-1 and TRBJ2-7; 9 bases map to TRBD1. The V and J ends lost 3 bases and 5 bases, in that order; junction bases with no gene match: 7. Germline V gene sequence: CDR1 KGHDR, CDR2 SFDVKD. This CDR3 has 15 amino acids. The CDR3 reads CATSDPGTGINEQYF. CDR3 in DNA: TGTGCCACCAGTGATCCCGGGACAGGGATAAACGAGCAGTACTTC.

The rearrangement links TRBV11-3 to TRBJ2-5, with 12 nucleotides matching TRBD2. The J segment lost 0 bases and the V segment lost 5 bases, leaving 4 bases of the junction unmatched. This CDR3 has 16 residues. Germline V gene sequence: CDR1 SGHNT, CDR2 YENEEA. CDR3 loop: CASSPRTSGDQETQYF. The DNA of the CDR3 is TGTGCCAGCAGCCCCCGGACTAGCGGGGACCAAGAGACCCAGTACTTC.